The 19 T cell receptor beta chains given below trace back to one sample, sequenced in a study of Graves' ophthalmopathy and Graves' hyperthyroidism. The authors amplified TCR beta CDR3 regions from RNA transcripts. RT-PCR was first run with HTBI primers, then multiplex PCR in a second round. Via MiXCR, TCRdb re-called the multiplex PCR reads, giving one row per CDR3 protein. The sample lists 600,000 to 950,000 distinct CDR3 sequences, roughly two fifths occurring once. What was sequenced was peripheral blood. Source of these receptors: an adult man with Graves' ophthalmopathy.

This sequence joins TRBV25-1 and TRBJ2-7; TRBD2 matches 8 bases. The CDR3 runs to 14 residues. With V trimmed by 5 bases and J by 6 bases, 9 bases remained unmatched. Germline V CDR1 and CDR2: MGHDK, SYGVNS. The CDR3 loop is CASSSVSGSLEQYF. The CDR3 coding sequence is TGTGCCAGCAGTTCCGTGAGCGGGAGTCTCGAGCAGTACTTC.

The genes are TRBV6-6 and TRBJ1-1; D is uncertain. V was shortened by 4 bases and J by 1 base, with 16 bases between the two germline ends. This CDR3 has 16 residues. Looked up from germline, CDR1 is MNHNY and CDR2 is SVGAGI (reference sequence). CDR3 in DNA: TGTGCCAGCAGTTCACCAAGGAGGGCCCAGAACACTGAAGCTTTCTTT. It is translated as CASSSPRRAQNTEAFF.

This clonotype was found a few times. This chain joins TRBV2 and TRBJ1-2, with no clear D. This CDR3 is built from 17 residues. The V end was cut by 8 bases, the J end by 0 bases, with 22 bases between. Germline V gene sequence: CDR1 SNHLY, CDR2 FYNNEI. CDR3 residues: CASRRLGTPSTNYGYTF. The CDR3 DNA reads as TGTGCCAGCCGACGTTTGGGTACACCCTCGACTAACTATGGCTACACCTTC. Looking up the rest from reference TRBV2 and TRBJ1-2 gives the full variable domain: EPEVTQTPSHQVTQMGQEVILRCVPISNHLYFYWYRQILGQKVEFLVSFYNNEISEKSEIFDDQFSVERPDGSNFTLKIRSTKLEDSAMYFCASRRLGTPSTNYGYTFGSGTRLTVV.

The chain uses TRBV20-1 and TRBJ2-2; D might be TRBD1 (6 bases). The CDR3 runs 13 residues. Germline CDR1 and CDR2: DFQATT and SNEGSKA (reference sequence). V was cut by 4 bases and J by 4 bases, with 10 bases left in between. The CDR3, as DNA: TGCAGTGCTAAGACAGGATTCACCGGGGAGCTGTTTTTT. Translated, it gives CSAKTGFTGELFF.

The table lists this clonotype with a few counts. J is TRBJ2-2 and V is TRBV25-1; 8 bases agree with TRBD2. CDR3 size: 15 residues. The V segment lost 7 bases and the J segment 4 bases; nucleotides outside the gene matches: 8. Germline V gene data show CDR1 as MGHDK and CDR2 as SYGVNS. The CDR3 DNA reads TGTGCCAGCATCCCAGCGGGAGTATTCACCGGGGAGCTGTTTTTT. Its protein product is CASIPAGVFTGELFF.

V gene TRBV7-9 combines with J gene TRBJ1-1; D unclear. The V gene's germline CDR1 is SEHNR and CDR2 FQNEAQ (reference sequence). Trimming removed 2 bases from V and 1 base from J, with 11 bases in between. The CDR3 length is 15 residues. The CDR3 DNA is TGTGCCAGCAGCTTAATAGCCGGACCGAACACTGAAGCTTTCTTT. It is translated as CASSLIAGPNTEAFF. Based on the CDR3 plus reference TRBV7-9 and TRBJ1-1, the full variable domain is DTGVSQNPRHKITKRGQNVTFRCDPISEHNRLYWYRQTLGQGPEFLTYFQNEAQLEKSRLLSDRFSAERPKGSFSTLEIQRTEQGDSAMYLCASSLIAGPNTEAFFGQGTRLTVV.

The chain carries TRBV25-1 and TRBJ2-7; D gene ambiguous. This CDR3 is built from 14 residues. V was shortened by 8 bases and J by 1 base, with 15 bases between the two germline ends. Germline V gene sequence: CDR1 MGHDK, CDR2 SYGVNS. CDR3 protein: CASGGMTPSYEQYF. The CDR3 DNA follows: TGTGCCAGCGGCGGAATGACACCTTCCTACGAGCAGTACTTC.

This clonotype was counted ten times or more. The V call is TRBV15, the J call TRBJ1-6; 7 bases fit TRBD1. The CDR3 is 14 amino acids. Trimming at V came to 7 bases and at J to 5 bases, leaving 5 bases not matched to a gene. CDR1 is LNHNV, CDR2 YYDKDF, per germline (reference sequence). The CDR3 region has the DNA TGTGCCACCAACCCCGACAGGGATAATTCACCCCTCCACTTT. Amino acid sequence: CATNPDRDNSPLHF.

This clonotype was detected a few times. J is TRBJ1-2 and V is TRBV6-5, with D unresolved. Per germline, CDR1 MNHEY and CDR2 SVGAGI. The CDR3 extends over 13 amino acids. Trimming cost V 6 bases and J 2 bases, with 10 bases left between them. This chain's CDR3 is CASRSRRNYGYTF. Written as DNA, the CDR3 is TGTGCCAGCAGAAGCAGGAGAAACTATGGCTACACCTTC.

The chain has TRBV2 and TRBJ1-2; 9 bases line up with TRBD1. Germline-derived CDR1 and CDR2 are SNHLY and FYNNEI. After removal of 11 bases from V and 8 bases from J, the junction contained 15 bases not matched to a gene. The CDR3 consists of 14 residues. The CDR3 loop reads CAWREQGALDGYTF. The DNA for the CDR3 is TGTGCCTGGAGGGAACAGGGGGCGTTGGACGGCTACACCTTC.

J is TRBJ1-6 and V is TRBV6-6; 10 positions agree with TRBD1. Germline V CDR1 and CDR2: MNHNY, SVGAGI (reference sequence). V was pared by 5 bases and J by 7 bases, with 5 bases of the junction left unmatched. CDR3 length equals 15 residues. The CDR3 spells CASSTRQGANSPLHF. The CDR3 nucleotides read TGTGCCAGCAGTACCAGACAGGGGGCAAATTCACCCCTCCACTTT.

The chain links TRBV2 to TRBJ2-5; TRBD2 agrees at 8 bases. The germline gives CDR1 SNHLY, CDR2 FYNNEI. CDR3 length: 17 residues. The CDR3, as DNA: TGTGCTAGACCGTTGGCGGGAGGTCTTCGAAGGACGTGGACCCAGTACTTC. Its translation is CARPLAGGLRRTWTQYF.

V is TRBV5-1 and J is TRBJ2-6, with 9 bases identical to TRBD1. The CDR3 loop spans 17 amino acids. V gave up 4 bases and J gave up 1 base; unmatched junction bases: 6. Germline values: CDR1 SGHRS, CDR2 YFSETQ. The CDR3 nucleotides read TGCGCCAGCAGCGCCTCGACAGGGGGTTCTGGGGCCAACGTCCTGACTTTC. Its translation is CASSASTGGSGANVLTF.

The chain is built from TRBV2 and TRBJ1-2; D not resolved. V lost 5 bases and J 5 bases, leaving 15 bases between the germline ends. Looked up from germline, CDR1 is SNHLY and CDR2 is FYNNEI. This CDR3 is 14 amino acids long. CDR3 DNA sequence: TGTGCCAGCAGTTTCTCCGGACCACTATATGGCTACACCTTC. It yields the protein CASSFSGPLYGYTF. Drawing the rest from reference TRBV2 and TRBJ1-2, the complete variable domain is EPEVTQTPSHQVTQMGQEVILRCVPISNHLYFYWYRQILGQKVEFLVSFYNNEISEKSEIFDDQFSVERPDGSNFTLKIRSTKLEDSAMYFCASSFSGPLYGYTFGSGTRLTVV.

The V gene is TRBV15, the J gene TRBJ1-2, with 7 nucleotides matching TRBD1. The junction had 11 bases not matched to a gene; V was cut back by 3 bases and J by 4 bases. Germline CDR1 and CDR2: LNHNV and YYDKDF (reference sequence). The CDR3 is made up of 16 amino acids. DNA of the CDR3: TGTGCCACCAGCAGCCAAACAGGGGATGGTAGCTATGGCTACACCTTC. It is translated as CATSSQTGDGSYGYTF.

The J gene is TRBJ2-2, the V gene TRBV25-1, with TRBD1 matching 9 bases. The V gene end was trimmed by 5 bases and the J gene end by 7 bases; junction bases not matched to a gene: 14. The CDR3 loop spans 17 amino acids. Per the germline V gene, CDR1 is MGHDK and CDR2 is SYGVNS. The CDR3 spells CASSYPDRTGEGGELFF. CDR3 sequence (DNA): TGTGCCAGCAGTTACCCCGACCGGACAGGGGAGGGCGGGGAGCTGTTTTTT.

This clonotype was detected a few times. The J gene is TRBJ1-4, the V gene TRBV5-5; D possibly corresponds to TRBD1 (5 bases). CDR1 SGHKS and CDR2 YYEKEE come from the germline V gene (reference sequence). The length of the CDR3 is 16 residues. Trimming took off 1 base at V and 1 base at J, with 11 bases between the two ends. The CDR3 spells CASSLSGVGTNEKLFF. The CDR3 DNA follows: TGTGCCAGCAGCTTGTCGGGGGTCGGAACTAATGAAAAACTGTTTTTT.

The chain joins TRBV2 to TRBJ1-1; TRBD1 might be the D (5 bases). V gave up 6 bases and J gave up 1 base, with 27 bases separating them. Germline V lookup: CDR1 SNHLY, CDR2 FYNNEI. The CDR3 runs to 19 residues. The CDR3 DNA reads TGTGCCAGCAGGCAAAACGACCTACCTCGCAGGGACCAGAACACTGAAGCTTTCTTT. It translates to CASRQNDLPRRDQNTEAFF.

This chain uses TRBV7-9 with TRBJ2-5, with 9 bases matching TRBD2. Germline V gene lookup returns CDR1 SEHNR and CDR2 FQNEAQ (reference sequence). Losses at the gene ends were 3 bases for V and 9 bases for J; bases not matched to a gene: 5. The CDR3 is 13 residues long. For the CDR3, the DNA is TGTGCCAGCAGCTTGGCGGGGGGGGAGCCCCAGTACTTC. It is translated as CASSLAGGEPQYF.